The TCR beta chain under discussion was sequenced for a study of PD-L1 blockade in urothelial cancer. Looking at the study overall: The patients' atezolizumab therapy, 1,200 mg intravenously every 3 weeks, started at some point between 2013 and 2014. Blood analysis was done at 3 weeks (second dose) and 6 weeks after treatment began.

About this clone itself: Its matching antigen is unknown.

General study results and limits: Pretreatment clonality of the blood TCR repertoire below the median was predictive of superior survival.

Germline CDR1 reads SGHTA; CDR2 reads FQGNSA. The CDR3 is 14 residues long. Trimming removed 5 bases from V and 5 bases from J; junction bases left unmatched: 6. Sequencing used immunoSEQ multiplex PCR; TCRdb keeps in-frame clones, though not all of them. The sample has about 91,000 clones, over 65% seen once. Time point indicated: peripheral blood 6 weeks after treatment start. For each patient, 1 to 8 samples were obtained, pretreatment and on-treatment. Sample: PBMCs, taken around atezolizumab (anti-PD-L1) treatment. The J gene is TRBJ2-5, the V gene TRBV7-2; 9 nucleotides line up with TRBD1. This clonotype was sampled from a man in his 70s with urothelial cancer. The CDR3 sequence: CASSPGQGRETQYF. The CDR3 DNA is TGTGCCAGCAGCCCGGGACAGGGCAGGGAGACCCAGTACTTC.